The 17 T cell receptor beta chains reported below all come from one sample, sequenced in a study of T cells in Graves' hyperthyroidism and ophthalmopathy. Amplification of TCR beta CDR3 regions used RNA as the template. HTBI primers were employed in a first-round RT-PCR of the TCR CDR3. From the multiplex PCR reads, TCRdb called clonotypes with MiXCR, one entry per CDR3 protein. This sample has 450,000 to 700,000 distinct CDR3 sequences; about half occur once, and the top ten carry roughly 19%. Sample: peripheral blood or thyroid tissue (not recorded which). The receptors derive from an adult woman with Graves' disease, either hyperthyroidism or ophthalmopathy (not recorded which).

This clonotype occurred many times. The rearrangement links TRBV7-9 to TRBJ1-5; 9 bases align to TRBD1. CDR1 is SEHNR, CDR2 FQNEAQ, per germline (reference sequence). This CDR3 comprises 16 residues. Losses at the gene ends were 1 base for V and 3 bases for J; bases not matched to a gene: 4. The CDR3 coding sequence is TGTGCCAGCAGCTTAGGGACAGGGGTCTACAATCAGCCCCAGCATTTT. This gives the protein CASSLGTGVYNQPQHF.

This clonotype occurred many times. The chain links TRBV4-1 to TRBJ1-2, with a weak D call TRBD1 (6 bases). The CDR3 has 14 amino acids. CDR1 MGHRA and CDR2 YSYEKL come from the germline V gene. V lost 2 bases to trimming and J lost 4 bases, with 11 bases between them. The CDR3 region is CASSQPGQIYGYTF. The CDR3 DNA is TGCGCCAGCAGCCAACCGGGACAAATCTATGGCTACACCTTC.

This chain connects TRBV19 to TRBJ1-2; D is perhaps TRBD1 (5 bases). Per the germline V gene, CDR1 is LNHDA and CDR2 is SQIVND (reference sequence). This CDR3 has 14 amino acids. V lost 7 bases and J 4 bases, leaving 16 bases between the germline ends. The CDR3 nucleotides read TGTGCCAGTACCTTCCTTACAGGATCCTATGGCTACACCTTC. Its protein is CASTFLTGSYGYTF.

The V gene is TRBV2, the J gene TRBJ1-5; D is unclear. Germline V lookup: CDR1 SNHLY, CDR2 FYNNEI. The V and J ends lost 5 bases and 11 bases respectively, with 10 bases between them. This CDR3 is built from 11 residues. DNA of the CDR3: TGTGCCAGCAGTTATAGCGGGACCCAGCATTTT. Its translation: CASSYSGTQHF.

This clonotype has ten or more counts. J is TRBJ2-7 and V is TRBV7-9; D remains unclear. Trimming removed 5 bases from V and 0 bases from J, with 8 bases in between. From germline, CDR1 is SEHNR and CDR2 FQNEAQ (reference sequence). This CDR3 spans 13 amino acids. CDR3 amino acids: CASSPHLSYEQYF. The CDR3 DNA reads TGTGCCAGCAGCCCACACCTCTCCTACGAGCAGTACTTC.

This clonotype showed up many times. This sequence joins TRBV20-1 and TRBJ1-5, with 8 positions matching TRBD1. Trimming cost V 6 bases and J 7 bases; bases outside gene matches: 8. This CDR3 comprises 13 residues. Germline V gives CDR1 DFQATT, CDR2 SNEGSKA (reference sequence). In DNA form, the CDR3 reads TGCAGTGCCCATCCAGGGGGCCAGCAGCCCCAGCATTTT. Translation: CSAHPGGQQPQHF.

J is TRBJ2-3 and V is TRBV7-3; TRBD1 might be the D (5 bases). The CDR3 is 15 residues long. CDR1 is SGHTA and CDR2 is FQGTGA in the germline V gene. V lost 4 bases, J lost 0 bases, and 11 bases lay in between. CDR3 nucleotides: TGTGCCAGCAGCTCCTATCAGGGAAGCACAGATACGCAGTATTTT. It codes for CASSSYQGSTDTQYF.

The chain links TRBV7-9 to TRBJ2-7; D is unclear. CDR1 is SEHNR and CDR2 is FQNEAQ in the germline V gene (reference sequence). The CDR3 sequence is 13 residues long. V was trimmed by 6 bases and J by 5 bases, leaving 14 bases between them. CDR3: CASSLVLGDEQYF. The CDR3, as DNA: TGTGCCAGCAGTTTGGTTTTAGGTGACGAGCAGTACTTC.

CDR3: CASSEQGVEQYF. For the CDR3, the DNA is TGTGCCAGCAGTGAACAAGGGGTCGAGCAGTACTTC. This chain joins TRBV2 and TRBJ2-7; a weak D match, TRBD1 (5 bases). The CDR3 is 12 amino acids. Germline V gene sequence: CDR1 SNHLY, CDR2 FYNNEI. Trimming pared 2 bases from V and 6 bases from J, leaving 8 bases between.

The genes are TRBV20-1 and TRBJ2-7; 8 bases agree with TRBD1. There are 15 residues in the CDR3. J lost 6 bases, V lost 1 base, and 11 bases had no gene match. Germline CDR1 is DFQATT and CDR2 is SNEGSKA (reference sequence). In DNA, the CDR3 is TGCAGTGCTAGAGTAATGGACAGGGCTCCCTGCGAGCAGTACTTC. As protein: CSARVMDRAPCEQYF.

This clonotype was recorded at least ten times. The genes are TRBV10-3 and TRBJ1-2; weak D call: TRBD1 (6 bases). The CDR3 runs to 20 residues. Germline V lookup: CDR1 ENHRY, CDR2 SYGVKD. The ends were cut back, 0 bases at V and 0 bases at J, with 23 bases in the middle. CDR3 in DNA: TGTGCCATCAGTGAGTCGACCCTTGTTATAACACAGGGATCTAACTATGGCTACACCTTC. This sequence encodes CAISESTLVITQGSNYGYTF.

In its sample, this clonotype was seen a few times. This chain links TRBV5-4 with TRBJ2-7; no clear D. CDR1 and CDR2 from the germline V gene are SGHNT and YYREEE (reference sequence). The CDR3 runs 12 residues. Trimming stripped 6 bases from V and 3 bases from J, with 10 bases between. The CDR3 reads CASTAPNYEQYF. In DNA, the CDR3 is TGTGCCAGCACGGCACCTAACTACGAGCAGTACTTC.

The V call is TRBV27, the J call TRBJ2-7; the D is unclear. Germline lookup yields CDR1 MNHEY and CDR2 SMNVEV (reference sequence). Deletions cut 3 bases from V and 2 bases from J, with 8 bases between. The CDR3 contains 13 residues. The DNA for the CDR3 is TGTGCCAGCAGTTTTTTCGGAACCTACGAGCAGTACTTC. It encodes CASSFFGTYEQYF.

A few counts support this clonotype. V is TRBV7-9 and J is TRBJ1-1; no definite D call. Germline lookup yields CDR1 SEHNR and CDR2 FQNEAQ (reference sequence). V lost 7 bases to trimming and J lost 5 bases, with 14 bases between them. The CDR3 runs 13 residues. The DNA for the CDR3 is TGTGCCAGCACCGAAGGGATGGGGACTGAAGCTTTCTTT. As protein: CASTEGMGTEAFF.

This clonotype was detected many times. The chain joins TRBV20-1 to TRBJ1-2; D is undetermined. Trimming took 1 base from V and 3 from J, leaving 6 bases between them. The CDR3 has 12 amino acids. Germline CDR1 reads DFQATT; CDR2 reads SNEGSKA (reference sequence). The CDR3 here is CSARVSDYGYTF. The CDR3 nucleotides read TGCAGTGCTAGAGTCTCAGACTATGGCTACACCTTC.

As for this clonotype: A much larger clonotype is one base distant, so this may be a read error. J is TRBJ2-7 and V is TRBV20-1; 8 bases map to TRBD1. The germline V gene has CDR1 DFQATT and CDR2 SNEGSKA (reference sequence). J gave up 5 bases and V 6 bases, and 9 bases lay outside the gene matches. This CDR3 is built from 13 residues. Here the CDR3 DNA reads TGCAGTGCCTCAGGGGGCGAGACCCACGAGCAGTACTTC. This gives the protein CSASGGETHEQYF.

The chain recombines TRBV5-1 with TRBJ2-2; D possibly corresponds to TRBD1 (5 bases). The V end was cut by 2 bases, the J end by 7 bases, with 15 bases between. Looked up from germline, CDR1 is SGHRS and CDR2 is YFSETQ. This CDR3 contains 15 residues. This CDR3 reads CASSFRDSSFGELFF. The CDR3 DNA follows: TGCGCCAGCAGCTTCCGTGACAGTTCCTTCGGGGAGCTGTTTTTT.